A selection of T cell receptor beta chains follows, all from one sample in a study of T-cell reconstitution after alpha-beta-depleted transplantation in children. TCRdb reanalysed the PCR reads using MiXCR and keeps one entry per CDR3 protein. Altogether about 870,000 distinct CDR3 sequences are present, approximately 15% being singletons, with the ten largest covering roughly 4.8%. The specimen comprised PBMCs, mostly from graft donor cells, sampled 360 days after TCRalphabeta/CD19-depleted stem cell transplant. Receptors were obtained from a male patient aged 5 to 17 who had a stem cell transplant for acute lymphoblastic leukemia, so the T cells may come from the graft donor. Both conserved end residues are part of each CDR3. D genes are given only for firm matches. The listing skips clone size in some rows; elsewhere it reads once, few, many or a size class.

CDR3aa: CASTTLGNEKLFF; CDR3nt: TGTGCCAGCACAACTCTCGGTAATGAAAAACTGTTTTTT; d_gene: -; v_gene: TRBV7-6; j_gene: TRBJ1-4; abundance: -
CDR3aa: CASSFPNIAGDRGGELFF; CDR3nt: TGTGCCAGCAGTTTCCCAAATATAGCGGGAGATCGTGGCGGGGAGCTGTTTTTT; d_gene: TRBD2; v_gene: TRBV12-3/TRBV12-4; j_gene: TRBJ2-2; abundance: -
CDR3aa: CSAATSGRAYEQYF; CDR3nt: TGCAGTGCTGCTACTAGCGGGAGGGCCTACGAGCAGTACTTC; d_gene: TRBD2; v_gene: TRBV20-1; j_gene: TRBJ2-7; abundance: -
CDR3aa: CASSQEGLGKRSYNEQFF; CDR3nt: TGTGCCAGCAGCCAAGAGGGCCTGGGAAAACGCTCCTACAATGAGCAGTTCTTC; d_gene: -; v_gene: TRBV3-1; j_gene: TRBJ2-1; abundance: -
CDR3aa: CASSLAGYIGELFF; CDR3nt: TGCGCCAGCAGCTTGGCCGGGTACATCGGGGAGCTGTTTTTT; d_gene: -; v_gene: TRBV5-1; j_gene: TRBJ2-2; abundance: -
CDR3aa: CASSLAVDTEAFF; CDR3nt: TGCGCCAGCTCCTTGGCAGTCGACACTGAAGCTTTCTTT; d_gene: -; v_gene: TRBV5-1; j_gene: TRBJ1-1; abundance: -
CDR3aa: CASRRREGETQYF; CDR3nt: TGTGCCAGCAGGCGGCGGGAGGGAGAGACCCAGTACTTC; d_gene: TRBD2; v_gene: TRBV2; j_gene: TRBJ2-5; abundance: many
CDR3aa: CASDSGSIHNEQFF; CDR3nt: TGTGCCAGCGATAGCGGGAGTATCCACAATGAGCAGTTCTTC; d_gene: TRBD2; v_gene: TRBV9; j_gene: TRBJ2-1; abundance: -
CDR3aa: CASSQGIFDRANYGYTF; CDR3nt: TGCGCCAGCAGCCAAGGGATCTTTGACAGGGCTAACTATGGCTACACCTTC; d_gene: TRBD1; v_gene: TRBV4-1; j_gene: TRBJ1-2; abundance: few
CDR3aa: CASSPQFF; CDR3nt: TGTGCCAGCAGCCCCCAGTTCTTC; d_gene: -; v_gene: TRBV7-9; j_gene: TRBJ2-1; abundance: many
CDR3aa: CASSLENEQFF; CDR3nt: TGCGCCAGCAGCTTGGAAAATGAGCAGTTCTTC; d_gene: -; v_gene: TRBV5-1; j_gene: TRBJ2-1; abundance: many
CDR3aa: CASSSGLLVAGELFF; CDR3nt: TGTGCCAGCAGCTCCGGGCTGCTCGTCGCCGGGGAGCTGTTTTTT; d_gene: -; v_gene: TRBV14; j_gene: TRBJ2-2; abundance: -
CDR3aa: CASSPPAGWGEAFF; CDR3nt: TGTGCCAGCTCACCACCCGCAGGGTGGGGTGAAGCTTTCTTT; d_gene: -; v_gene: TRBV18; j_gene: TRBJ1-1; abundance: -
CDR3aa: CASSSVPTRFLYEQYF; CDR3nt: TGTGCCAGCAGCTCAGTCCCGACTAGATTCCTCTACGAGCAGTACTTC; d_gene: -; v_gene: TRBV7-2; j_gene: TRBJ2-7; abundance: few
CDR3aa: CASSIYRDREGSTIYF; CDR3nt: TGTGCCAGCAGCATCTACCGGGACAGGGAAGGTAGCACCATATATTTT; d_gene: TRBD1; v_gene: TRBV7-9; j_gene: TRBJ1-3; abundance: few
CDR3aa: CASSLSGGLAGGGYQETQYF; CDR3nt: TGTGCCAGCAGTTTATCGGGCGGGCTAGCGGGAGGGGGGTACCAAGAGACCCAGTACTTC; d_gene: TRBD2; v_gene: TRBV27; j_gene: TRBJ2-5; abundance: -
CDR3aa: CSARDPPSGRADTQYF; CDR3nt: TGCAGTGCTAGAGATCCCCCAAGCGGGAGGGCAGATACGCAGTATTTT; d_gene: TRBD2; v_gene: TRBV20-1; j_gene: TRBJ2-3; abundance: few
CDR3aa: CSVEPPAGEKLFF; CDR3nt: TGCAGCGTTGAACCTCCGGCCGGGGAAAAACTGTTTTTT; d_gene: -; v_gene: TRBV29-1; j_gene: TRBJ1-4; abundance: few
CDR3aa: CASSYGQDWGYSYEQYF; CDR3nt: TGTGCCAGCAGTTACGGGCAGGACTGGGGATACTCCTACGAGCAGTACTTC; d_gene: -; v_gene: TRBV6-5; j_gene: TRBJ2-7; abundance: few
CDR3aa: CASSLNRAGNTIYF; CDR3nt: TGTGCCAGCAGCTTGAACAGGGCCGGGAACACCATATATTTT; d_gene: -; v_gene: TRBV5-6; j_gene: TRBJ1-3; abundance: many
CDR3aa: CASSLSGGTASYEQYF; CDR3nt: TGCGCCAGCAGCTTGAGCGGGGGTACAGCCTCCTACGAGCAGTACTTC; d_gene: TRBD2; v_gene: TRBV5-1; j_gene: TRBJ2-7; abundance: many
CDR3aa: CASSRLDRPYEQYF; CDR3nt: TGTGCCAGCAGCAGATTAGACCGGCCCTACGAGCAGTACTTC; d_gene: -; v_gene: TRBV5-8; j_gene: TRBJ2-7; abundance: -
CDR3aa: CASSERLPFGRYNEQFF; CDR3nt: TGTGCCAGCAGTGAGCGCTTGCCGTTTGGGCGTTACAATGAGCAGTTCTTC; d_gene: -; v_gene: TRBV25-1; j_gene: TRBJ2-1; abundance: -
CDR3aa: CASSPDLGVRGSTEQFF; CDR3nt: TGTGCCAGCAGCCCGGACCTGGGGGTGAGGGGGTCAACAGAGCAGTTCTTC; d_gene: -; v_gene: TRBV5-5; j_gene: TRBJ2-1; abundance: many
CDR3aa: CSVGGPRRCEQYF; CDR3nt: TGCAGCGTTGGAGGGCCCCGCCGCTGCGAGCAGTACTTC; d_gene: -; v_gene: TRBV29-1; j_gene: TRBJ2-7; abundance: -
CDR3aa: CASRASGTGANEQFF; CDR3nt: TGTGCCAGCAGGGCCTCCGGGACAGGGGCCAATGAGCAGTTCTTC; d_gene: TRBD1; v_gene: TRBV6-2/TRBV6-3; j_gene: TRBJ2-1; abundance: few
CDR3aa: CASSLAVHHYEQYF; CDR3nt: TGTGCCAGCAGCTTAGCGGTACACCACTACGAGCAGTACTTC; d_gene: -; v_gene: TRBV7-6; j_gene: TRBJ2-7; abundance: few
CDR3aa: CSSRDSTYEQYF; CDR3nt: TGCAGCTCCAGGGATTCAACCTACGAGCAGTACTTC; d_gene: -; v_gene: TRBV29-1; j_gene: TRBJ2-7; abundance: -
CDR3aa: CASSGTGGTGKLFF; CDR3nt: TGTGCCAGCAGCGGAACGGGGGGGACGGGAAAACTGTTTTTT; d_gene: -; v_gene: TRBV5-5; j_gene: TRBJ1-4; abundance: -
CDR3aa: CASSPRDRWFTGELFF; CDR3nt: TGTGCCAGCAGCCCCAGGGACAGGTGGTTCACCGGGGAGCTGTTTTTT; d_gene: TRBD1; v_gene: TRBV4-1; j_gene: TRBJ2-2; abundance: -
CDR3aa: CASSFDRQETQYF; CDR3nt: TGCGCCAGCAGCTTTGACAGACAAGAGACCCAGTACTTC; d_gene: -; v_gene: TRBV5-1; j_gene: TRBJ2-5; abundance: many
CDR3aa: CASSRGVSSYNEQFF; CDR3nt: TGTGCCAGCTCGAGGGGGGTTAGCTCCTACAATGAGCAGTTCTTC; d_gene: -; v_gene: TRBV18; j_gene: TRBJ2-1; abundance: -
CDR3aa: CASSKDYIDNEQFF; CDR3nt: TGTGCCAGCAGCAAGGACTATATTGACAATGAGCAGTTCTTC; d_gene: -; v_gene: TRBV7-8; j_gene: TRBJ2-1; abundance: few
CDR3aa: CASSSRTGEDTQYF; CDR3nt: TGTGCCAGCAGCTCACGGACAGGGGAAGATACGCAGTATTTT; d_gene: TRBD1; v_gene: TRBV7-8; j_gene: TRBJ2-3; abundance: few
CDR3aa: CSAARVGQGYNEQFF; CDR3nt: TGCAGTGCTGCCAGGGTGGGACAGGGATACAATGAGCAGTTCTTC; d_gene: TRBD1; v_gene: TRBV20-1; j_gene: TRBJ2-1; abundance: few
CDR3aa: CASSVREGIYEQYF; CDR3nt: TGTGCCAGCAGCGTTCGGGAGGGTATCTACGAGCAGTACTTC; d_gene: TRBD2; v_gene: TRBV9; j_gene: TRBJ2-7; abundance: many
CDR3aa: CASSYTSGRITEQFF; CDR3nt: TGTGCCAGCAGTTACACTAGCGGGAGAATCACTGAGCAGTTCTTC; d_gene: TRBD2; v_gene: TRBV6-5; j_gene: TRBJ2-1; abundance: -
CDR3aa: CATSDRLGLAGEGQFF; CDR3nt: TGTGCCACCAGTGACCGTCTGGGACTAGCGGGAGAAGGGCAGTTCTTC; d_gene: TRBD2; v_gene: TRBV24-1; j_gene: TRBJ2-1; abundance: -
CDR3aa: CSARPRVPNEQYF; CDR3nt: TGCAGTGCTAGGCCGAGAGTTCCCAACGAGCAGTACTTC; d_gene: -; v_gene: TRBV20-1; j_gene: TRBJ2-7; abundance: many
CDR3aa: CATRDRAGYSNQPQHF; CDR3nt: TGTGCCACCCGGGACAGGGCTGGTTATAGCAATCAGCCCCAGCATTTT; d_gene: TRBD1; v_gene: TRBV15; j_gene: TRBJ1-5; abundance: -
CDR3aa: CASSQVQHEQYF; CDR3nt: TGTGCCAGCAGCCAAGTACAGCACGAGCAGTACTTC; d_gene: -; v_gene: TRBV3-1; j_gene: TRBJ2-7; abundance: few
CDR3aa: CASSIGQGVNYGYTF; CDR3nt: TGTGCCAGTAGTATCGGACAGGGAGTGAACTATGGCTACACCTTC; d_gene: TRBD1; v_gene: TRBV19; j_gene: TRBJ1-2; abundance: few
CDR3aa: CSARWGHETQYF; CDR3nt: TGCAGTGCCCGGTGGGGTCATGAGACCCAGTACTTC; d_gene: -; v_gene: TRBV20-1; j_gene: TRBJ2-5; abundance: -
CDR3aa: CATSREGQIAKNIQYF; CDR3nt: TGTGCCACCAGCAGGGAGGGGCAGATAGCCAAAAACATTCAGTACTTC; d_gene: -; v_gene: TRBV15; j_gene: TRBJ2-4; abundance: -
CDR3aa: CASSLRLPGAPTGELFF; CDR3nt: TGCGCCAGCAGCTTGAGGCTTCCAGGGGCCCCCACCGGGGAGCTGTTTTTT; d_gene: -; v_gene: TRBV5-1; j_gene: TRBJ2-2; abundance: many
CDR3aa: CASTRTGHLDTQYF; CDR3nt: TGTGCCAGCACGAGGACGGGACACCTAGATACGCAGTATTTT; d_gene: -; v_gene: TRBV12-3/TRBV12-4; j_gene: TRBJ2-3; abundance: -
CDR3aa: CASSYGGLTAGDKNIQYF; CDR3nt: TGTGCCAGCAGTTACGGGGGGCTTACTGCCGGGGACAAAAACATTCAGTACTTC; d_gene: -; v_gene: TRBV6-5; j_gene: TRBJ2-4; abundance: -
CDR3aa: CATSDSYPSSGERRYF; CDR3nt: TGTGCCACCAGTGATTCGTACCCGTCTAGCGGGGAGCGGCGGTACTTC; d_gene: TRBD2; v_gene: TRBV24-1; j_gene: TRBJ2-4; abundance: many
CDR3aa: CASSRLASGEQYF; CDR3nt: TGTGCCAGCAGTAGACTAGCCAGCGGGGAGCAGTACTTC; d_gene: TRBD2; v_gene: TRBV12-3/TRBV12-4; j_gene: TRBJ2-7; abundance: many
CDR3aa: CASSLGPTLDYYSYEQYF; CDR3nt: TGTGCCAGCAGCTTAGGGCCTACCCTAGACTACTACTCCTACGAGCAGTACTTC; d_gene: -; v_gene: TRBV7-2; j_gene: TRBJ2-7; abundance: -
CDR3aa: CSVLAGEETQYF; CDR3nt: TGCAGCGTCCTCGCAGGGGAAGAGACCCAGTACTTC; d_gene: -; v_gene: TRBV29-1; j_gene: TRBJ2-5; abundance: -
CDR3aa: CASSYWGVWETQYF; CDR3nt: TGTGCCAGCAGCTACTGGGGGGTATGGGAGACCCAGTACTTC; d_gene: -; v_gene: TRBV25-1; j_gene: TRBJ2-5; abundance: -
CDR3aa: CAIRDSTANTEAFF; CDR3nt: TGTGCCATCAGGGATTCGACAGCGAACACTGAAGCTTTCTTT; d_gene: -; v_gene: TRBV10-3; j_gene: TRBJ1-1; abundance: -
CDR3aa: CASSLAQGSSYEQYF; CDR3nt: TGTGCCAGCAGTTTAGCGCAGGGGTCCTCCTACGAGCAGTACTTC; d_gene: -; v_gene: TRBV5-1; j_gene: TRBJ2-7; abundance: many
CDR3aa: CASRGDRGLAGANVLTF; CDR3nt: TGTGCCAGCAGGGGGGACAGGGGTTTAGCTGGGGCCAACGTCCTGACTTTC; d_gene: TRBD1; v_gene: TRBV2; j_gene: TRBJ2-6; abundance: -
CDR3aa: CASSQDAGTYEQYF; CDR3nt: TGCGCCAGCAGCCAAGATGCGGGAACCTACGAGCAGTACTTC; d_gene: -; v_gene: TRBV4-1; j_gene: TRBJ2-7; abundance: -
CDR3aa: CSVEWDRGLNTEAFF; CDR3nt: TGCAGCGTTGAATGGGACAGGGGGCTGAACACTGAAGCTTTCTTT; d_gene: TRBD1; v_gene: TRBV29-1; j_gene: TRBJ1-1; abundance: few